This is a list of T cell receptor beta chains from one sample in a study of T-cell memory formation after mild COVID-19. In TCRdb, the 5' RACE reads were re-called with MiXCR into one record per CDR3 protein. The table lists more than 250,000 distinct CDR3 sequences, roughly 18% of them singletons, with 23% in the top ten. The sample comprised PBMCs or a T cell subset sorted from them (not recorded which). The receptor set was obtained from a man aged 18-30 years who had mild COVID-19 (a few samples of this study predate the infection). Cell type and time point are not known. Both conserved end residues are trimmed from each CDR3. Each record gives: J gene, V gene, clone size, CDR3 protein. Not all rows give a size; the values are once, few, many and, for expanded clones, a class.

j_gene: TRBJ1-2
v_gene: TRBV5-1
abundance: many
CDR3aa: ASSLDRSSRTYGYT

j_gene: TRBJ1-3
v_gene: TRBV6-6
abundance: few
CDR3aa: ASSYSFTGFAP

j_gene: TRBJ2-1
v_gene: TRBV4-1
abundance: -
CDR3aa: ASSQDSQRAYNEQF

j_gene: TRBJ2-3
v_gene: TRBV9
abundance: -
CDR3aa: ASSARTGHTDTQY

j_gene: TRBJ2-5
v_gene: TRBV24-1
abundance: -
CDR3aa: ATSDFHQGRETQY

j_gene: TRBJ2-4
v_gene: TRBV7-9
abundance: few
CDR3aa: ASSIQGTIQY

j_gene: TRBJ2-5
v_gene: TRBV5-1
abundance: many
CDR3aa: ASSPGPGEPSWETQY

j_gene: TRBJ1-1
v_gene: TRBV4-3
abundance: -
CDR3aa: ASSQAGGTVRNTEAF

j_gene: TRBJ1-1
v_gene: TRBV3-1
abundance: -
CDR3aa: ASLGAGTEAF

j_gene: TRBJ2-5
v_gene: TRBV7-3
abundance: -
CDR3aa: ASLASGGRETQY

j_gene: TRBJ1-4
v_gene: TRBV5-1
abundance: few
CDR3aa: ASSRTPQEKLF

j_gene: TRBJ2-3
v_gene: TRBV20-1
abundance: once
CDR3aa: SASGQSSTDTQY

j_gene: TRBJ2-3
v_gene: TRBV6-4
abundance: -
CDR3aa: ASGAGNSDTQY

j_gene: TRBJ2-2
v_gene: TRBV7-6
abundance: -
CDR3aa: ASSLGTSGTGELF

j_gene: TRBJ2-1
v_gene: TRBV21-1
abundance: -
CDR3aa: ASSPPVKGTFSYNEQF

j_gene: TRBJ1-3
v_gene: TRBV5-1
abundance: few
CDR3aa: ASRVGTGNTIY

j_gene: TRBJ2-2
v_gene: TRBV24-1
abundance: few
CDR3aa: ATSDYGVEWTGELF

j_gene: TRBJ2-3
v_gene: TRBV5-1
abundance: many
CDR3aa: ASSLKLAGGGDTQY

j_gene: TRBJ1-6
v_gene: TRBV4-3
abundance: -
CDR3aa: ASSQGRGRGNSPLH

j_gene: TRBJ2-5
v_gene: TRBV5-8
abundance: -
CDR3aa: AHSPRDKTVQETQY

j_gene: TRBJ2-1
v_gene: TRBV6-2/TRBV6-3
abundance: -
CDR3aa: ATVDRLAGYNEQF

j_gene: TRBJ2-7
v_gene: TRBV28
abundance: -
CDR3aa: AGGPGGYYEQY

j_gene: TRBJ2-3
v_gene: TRBV24-1
abundance: -
CDR3aa: ATSDFDTQY

j_gene: TRBJ2-1
v_gene: TRBV27
abundance: -
CDR3aa: ASSPRGRTNEQF

j_gene: TRBJ2-5
v_gene: TRBV7-2
abundance: -
CDR3aa: ASSSSLQAIPGQGSETQY

j_gene: TRBJ2-3
v_gene: TRBV6-6
abundance: few
CDR3aa: ASSYSVERGGMDTQY

j_gene: TRBJ2-7
v_gene: TRBV12-3/TRBV12-4
abundance: few
CDR3aa: ASRPGTQTSYEQY

j_gene: TRBJ1-1
v_gene: TRBV4-2
abundance: few
CDR3aa: ASSQALQGSNTEAF

j_gene: TRBJ2-3
v_gene: TRBV12-3/TRBV12-4
abundance: few
CDR3aa: ASSQTGGRDTQY

j_gene: TRBJ2-2
v_gene: TRBV30
abundance: -
CDR3aa: ASDRAPGELF